This record looks at one T cell receptor (beta chain) sequence and its context. The antigen it recognizes is unknown. The sample holds no much larger clone one base away, and base qualities are not on file. The V end gives up 3 bases and the J end 3 bases, leaving 3 bases in the junction not matched to a gene. Based on the germline V gene (reference sequence), the CDR1 and CDR2 sequences are MNHEY and SMNVEV. Including cysteine and phenylalanine, the CDR3 has 14 amino acids. The sequence is cut down to CDR3 DNA, 42 bases in frame from base 1. The immunoSEQ Assay, a bias-controlled multiplex PCR, was used to amplify TCRbeta CDR3 regions from genomic DNA. In the original analysis: Nucleated cell counts per sample were estimated from amplification of reference gene primers within the assay. To quantify the absolute abundance of each unique TCRbeta CDR3 rearrangement, sequence reads were collapsed and filtered. For each sample, productive Simpson clonality was calculated as the square root of Simpson's diversity index over productive rearrangements. TCRdb obtained this table from immuneACCESS and retained in-frame rearrangements with V and J assigned. These tables miss some clones; where compared with another copy, unresolved V genes account for less than half of the shortfall, and the remainder is unexplained. V and J calls and clone size are copied from that table; D and trimming were computed from the DNA. For this sample there are hundreds of thousands of clones; 88% appear just once. The top ten clones comprise about 2.1% of the sample.

This sample was included in a study of blood T cell repertoires in COVID-19 (dated by TCRdb to between 2020 and 2021). A note on the overall study: The collaborator samples originated in the United States, Italy and Spain and spanned the acute and convalescent phases of COVID-19. The prospective study material was composed of cDNA or gDNA derived from T cells, B-cell-depleted T cells, or PBMCs. Subjects who had been exposed to COVID-19, were actively infected with it, or had recovered from it provided the deeply sampled blood TCRbeta repertoires that made up the dataset. A freely available public database, intended as a resource for researchers studying the immune response to SARS-CoV-2, is where the repertoires were released. Samples came from the ongoing ImmuneRACE study (first 160 participants) plus 1,254 subjects from 6 global collaborators. The sample metadata nearly always contained a de-identified subject ID, COVID-19 status, age in years and sex. HLA class I and class II types, where available, came from metadata supplied by the sample provider rather than from assay-based typing. General study outcomes and caveats: The amount of clinical and demographic metadata varied by source and participant and was provided uncurated.

Enrolling through a virtual design, the prospective study's participants ranged in age from about 18 to 100 years and lived across 20 to 30 United States geographic areas. In the prospective study, cohorts were assigned on the basis of participant-reported clinical history obtained from a screening survey and a study questionnaire. Mobile phlebotomists in the prospective study collected whole blood, serum and a nasopharyngeal or oropharyngeal swab from every participant. Prospective study participants could optionally give additional blood draws and questionnaires over an approximately 2-month period. Before DNA extraction, blood samples from the prospective study were shipped at room temperature or frozen.

This clonotype was sampled from a woman aged 40 to 50 with acute COVID-19. Recombination joined TRBV27 with TRBJ2-7, with 9 bases in between that match TRBD1. The source material was PBMCs or T cells enriched from blood (not recorded which). The CDR3 protein is CASSFLDRGYEQYF. The DNA is as follows: TGTGCCAGCAGTTTCCTGGACAGGGGCTACGAGCAGTACTTC.